The 14 T cell receptor beta chains reported below all come from one sample, sequenced in a study of spatial heterogeneity in lung cancer. TCRdb reprocessed the 5' RACE reads with MiXCR, giving one entry per CDR3 protein. The sample contains approximately 66,000 distinct CDR3 sequences, approximately 6% of which appear only once. Specified time point: sample taken at primary tumor resection. This material consisted of PBMCs, taken at surgery. All receptors come from a female donor with early-stage non-small cell lung cancer.

This clonotype was observed a handful of times. The chain combines TRBV20-1 with TRBJ2-7, with 14 bases fitting TRBD2. The CDR3 length is 17 residues. V lost 0 bases, J lost 4 bases, and 8 bases stayed unmatched. CDR1 is DFQATT and CDR2 is SNEGSKA in the germline V gene (reference sequence). The CDR3 loop reads CSARDLTSGRASYEQYF. Here the CDR3 DNA reads TGCAGTGCTAGAGACCTGACTAGCGGGAGGGCCTCGTACGAGCAGTACTTC.

This chain links TRBV5-1 with TRBJ1-4, with D possibly matching TRBD1 (6 bases). Trimming stripped 0 bases from V and 5 bases from J, with 8 bases between. CDR1 and CDR2 (germline): SGHRS, YFSETQ. This CDR3 region has 14 residues. The CDR3 region is CASSLAGQNEKLFF. Written as DNA, the CDR3 is TGCGCCAGCAGCTTGGCAGGACAGAATGAAAAACTGTTTTTT. Full variable domain (rest looked up from reference TRBV5-1 and TRBJ1-4): KAGVTQTPRYLIKTRGQQVTLSCSPISGHRSVSWYQQTPGQGLQFLFEYFSETQRNKGNFPGRFSGRQFSNSRSEMNVSTLELGDSALYLCASSLAGQNEKLFFGSGTQLSVL.

This clonotype came up many times. This rearrangement joins TRBV20-1 to TRBJ1-3; possibly TRBD1 for D (6 bases). Germline CDR1 and CDR2: DFQATT and SNEGSKA (reference sequence). This CDR3 spans 14 amino acids. V lost 3 bases and J 2 bases, leaving 11 bases between the germline ends. The CDR3 sequence: CSARDTGPGNTIYF. The CDR3 coding sequence is TGCAGTGCTAGGGATACAGGGCCTGGAAACACCATATATTTT.

The gene calls are TRBV18 and TRBJ1-5; maybe TRBD1 (6 bases). The CDR3 runs 12 residues. V lost 4 bases to trimming and J lost 15 bases, with 16 bases between them. Germline values: CDR1 KGHSH, CDR2 LQKENI. In DNA form, the CDR3 reads TGTGCCAGCTCACGGGATCGGGACACGGGGCATTTT. This codes for CASSRDRDTGHF.

This clonotype was recorded many times. The V gene is TRBV28, the J gene TRBJ1-4; 11 bases fit TRBD1. With 5 bases clipped from V and 3 bases from J, the junction kept 11 bases outside the gene matches. The CDR3 contains 18 residues. Germline V gene sequence: CDR1 MDHEN, CDR2 SYDVKM. CDR3 amino acids: CASSDLDRGLGANEKLFF. The CDR3 bases are TGTGCCAGCAGTGACCTGGACAGGGGGCTCGGAGCTAATGAAAAACTGTTTTTT.

In this sample, this clonotype turned up many times. This rearrangement joins TRBV12-3 or TRBV12-4 to TRBJ1-1, with D unclear. The CDR3 is 13 residues long. Trimming pared 7 bases from V and 0 bases from J, leaving 9 bases between. CDR3 in amino acids: CASTLGLNTEAFF. The DNA of the CDR3 is TGTGCCAGCACCCTAGGCTTGAACACTGAAGCTTTCTTT.

This clonotype has a handful of counts. The chain has TRBV4-2 and TRBJ2-1, with 9 bases aligning to TRBD2. The V gene end was trimmed by 1 base and the J gene end by 2 bases; junction bases not matched to a gene: 3. This CDR3 has 16 amino acids. Germline V gene lookup returns CDR1 LGHNA and CDR2 YNFKEQ. CDR3 sequence reads: CASSQGSGGPYNEQFF. Written as DNA, the CDR3 is TGTGCCAGCAGCCAAGGGAGCGGGGGGCCCTACAATGAGCAGTTCTTC.

This clonotype was seen many times. The rearrangement links TRBV28 to TRBJ1-2; 8 bases agree with TRBD1. The V gene's germline CDR1 is MDHEN and CDR2 SYDVKM. CDR3 length: 13 amino acids. Trimming at V came to 3 bases and at J to 7 bases, leaving 4 bases not matched to a gene. DNA of the CDR3: TGTGCCAGCAGTTTTGGACAGGGCGGTGGCTACACCTTC. This translates into CASSFGQGGGYTF.

This clonotype has a single count. A much larger clone differs from this one at a single base, so this may be a read error. The CDR3 region is CANSSLGGTYGNTIYF. The CDR3 nucleotides are TGTGCCAACAGCTCCCTGGGGGGGACTTATGGAAACACCATATATTTT. The chain has TRBV11-2 and TRBJ1-3; a weak D match, TRBD1 (5 bases). Per germline, CDR1 SGHAT and CDR2 FQNNGV. The CDR3 loop spans 16 amino acids.

The V gene is TRBV7-3, the J gene TRBJ2-1; 14 bases agree with TRBD2. V shed 0 bases and J 8 bases; nucleotides not matched to a gene: 6. This CDR3 contains 17 residues. CDR1 is SGHTA, CDR2 FQGTGA, per germline. CDR3 loop: CASSLTGTSGSYDEQFF. The CDR3 region has the DNA TGTGCCAGCAGCTTAACGGGGACTAGCGGGAGTTACGATGAGCAGTTCTTC.

The chain is built from TRBV10-3 and TRBJ2-2, with 7 bases lining up with TRBD1. The trim removed 8 bases at V and 3 bases at J, leaving 3 bases unmatched. This CDR3 region has 13 residues. Germline V gene lookup returns CDR1 ENHRY and CDR2 SYGVKD. Here the CDR3 reads CAIRDRYTGELFF. In DNA, the CDR3 is TGTGCCATCCGGGACAGATACACCGGGGAGCTGTTTTTT.

The sample holds many counts of this clonotype. The V gene is TRBV6-1, the J gene TRBJ2-7, with D perhaps matching TRBD2 (7 bases). Trimming took off 7 bases at V and 2 bases at J, with 15 bases between the two ends. Germline CDR1 and CDR2: MNHNS and SASEGT. The CDR3 length is 14 residues. For the CDR3, the DNA is TGTGCCAGCACGCCTTCGGGGGGCCCCTACGAGCAGTACGTC. It encodes CASTPSGGPYEQYV.

This clonotype has a count of ten or more. Written as DNA, the CDR3 is TGTGCCAGCAGCTTAGGGCAGGGGCGACTAGCGGGTATATCTCAGTTCTTC. This codes for CASSLGQGRLAGISQFF. The J gene is TRBJ2-1, the V gene TRBV7-6; 10 nucleotides line up with TRBD2. Germline V CDR1 and CDR2: SGHVS, FNYEAQ. Trimming removed 1 base from V and 13 bases from J; junction bases left unmatched: 16. This CDR3 spans 17 amino acids.

The genes are TRBV30 and TRBJ1-1; D may be TRBD1 (6 bases). CDR3 length equals 12 residues. V was trimmed by 8 bases and J by 3 bases, leaving 13 bases between them. Germline V gives CDR1 GTSNPN, CDR2 SVGIG (reference sequence). CDR3 nucleotide sequence: TGTGCCCGCAGGGGAGGAGACACTGAAGCTTTCTTT. Its translation: CARRGGDTEAFF.